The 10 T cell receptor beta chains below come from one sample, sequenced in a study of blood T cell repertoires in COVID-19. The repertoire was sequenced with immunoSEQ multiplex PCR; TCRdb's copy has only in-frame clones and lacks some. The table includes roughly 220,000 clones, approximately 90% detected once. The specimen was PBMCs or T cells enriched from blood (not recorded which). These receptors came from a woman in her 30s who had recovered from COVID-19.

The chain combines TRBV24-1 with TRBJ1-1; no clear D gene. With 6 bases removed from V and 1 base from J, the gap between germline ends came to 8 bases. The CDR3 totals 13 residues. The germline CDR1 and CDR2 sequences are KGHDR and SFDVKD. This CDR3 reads CATSSSRNTEAFF. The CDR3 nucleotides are TGTGCCACCAGTAGTAGTAGGAACACTGAAGCTTTCTTT.

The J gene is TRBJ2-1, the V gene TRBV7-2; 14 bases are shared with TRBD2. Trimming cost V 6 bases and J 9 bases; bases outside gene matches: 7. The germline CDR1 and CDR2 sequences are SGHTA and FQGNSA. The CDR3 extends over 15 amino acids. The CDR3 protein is CASSLTSGGAGEQFF. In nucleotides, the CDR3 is TGTGCCAGCAGTTTGACTAGCGGGGGGGCCGGTGAGCAGTTCTTC.

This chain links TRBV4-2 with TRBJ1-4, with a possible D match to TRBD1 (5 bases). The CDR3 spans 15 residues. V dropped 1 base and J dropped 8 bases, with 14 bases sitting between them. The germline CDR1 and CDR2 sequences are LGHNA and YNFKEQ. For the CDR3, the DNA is TGTGCCAGCAGCCAAGTGGGTCAGGGAACCGAAAAACTGTTTTTT. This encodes CASSQVGQGTEKLFF.

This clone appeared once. CDR3 DNA sequence: TGTGCCAGCAGACAGGGGGCCTACGAGCAGTACTTC. The encoded protein is CASRQGAYEQYF. The rearrangement uses TRBV6-5 and TRBJ2-7, with TRBD1 matching 8 bases. Trimming removed 6 bases from V and 2 bases from J; junction bases left unmatched: 0. The CDR3 contains 12 residues. Germline V gene data show CDR1 as MNHEY and CDR2 as SVGAGI.

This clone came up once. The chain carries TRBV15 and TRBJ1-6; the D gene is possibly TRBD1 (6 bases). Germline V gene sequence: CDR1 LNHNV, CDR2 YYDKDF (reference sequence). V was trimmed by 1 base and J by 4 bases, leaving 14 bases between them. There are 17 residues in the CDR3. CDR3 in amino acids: CATSRGFQGIYNSPLHF. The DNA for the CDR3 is TGTGCCACCAGCAGAGGGTTCCAGGGGATTTATAATTCACCCCTCCACTTT.

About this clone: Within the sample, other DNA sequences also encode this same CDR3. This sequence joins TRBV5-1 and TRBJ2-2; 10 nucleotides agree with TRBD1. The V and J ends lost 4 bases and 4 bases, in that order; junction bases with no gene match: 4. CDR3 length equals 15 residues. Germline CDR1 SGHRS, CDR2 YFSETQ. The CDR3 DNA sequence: TGCGCCAGCAGCCCACGGACAGGGGGCACCGGGGAGCTGTTTTTT. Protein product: CASSPRTGGTGELFF.

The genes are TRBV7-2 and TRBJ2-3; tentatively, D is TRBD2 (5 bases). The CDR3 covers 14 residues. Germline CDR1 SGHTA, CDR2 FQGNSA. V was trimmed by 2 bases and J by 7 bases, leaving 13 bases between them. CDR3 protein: CASSLSGSGHTQYF. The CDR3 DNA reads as TGTGCCAGCAGCTTATCGGGCAGCGGCCATACGCAGTATTTT.

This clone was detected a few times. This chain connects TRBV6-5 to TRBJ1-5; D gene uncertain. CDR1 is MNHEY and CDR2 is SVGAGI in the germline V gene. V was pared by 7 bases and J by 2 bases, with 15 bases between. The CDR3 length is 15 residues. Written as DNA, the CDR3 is TGTGCCAGCAAGAAAGTCGTTCGGGGCAATCAGCCCCAGCATTTT. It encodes CASKKVVRGNQPQHF.

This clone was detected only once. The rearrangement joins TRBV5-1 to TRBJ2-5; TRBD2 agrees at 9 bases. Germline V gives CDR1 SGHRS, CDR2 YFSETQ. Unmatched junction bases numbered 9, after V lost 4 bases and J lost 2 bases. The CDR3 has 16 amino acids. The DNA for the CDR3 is TGCGCCAGCAGCCAAAGACTAGCGGCAAATCAAGAGACCCAGTACTTC. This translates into CASSQRLAANQETQYF. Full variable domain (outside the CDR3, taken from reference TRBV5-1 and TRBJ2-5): KAGVTQTPRYLIKTRGQQVTLSCSPISGHRSVSWYQQTPGQGLQFLFEYFSETQRNKGNFPGRFSGRQFSNSRSEMNVSTLELGDSALYLCASSQRLAANQETQYFGPGTRLLVL.

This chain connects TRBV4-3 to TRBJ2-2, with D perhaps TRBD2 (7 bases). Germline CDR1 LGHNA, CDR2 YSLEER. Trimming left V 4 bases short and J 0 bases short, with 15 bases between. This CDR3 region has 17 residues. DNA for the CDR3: TGCGCCAGCAGCCCCATAGGGGGGGGGCCGAACACCGGGGAGCTGTTTTTT. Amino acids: CASSPIGGGPNTGELFF.